One and the same sample provided the 2 T cell receptor beta chains below, sequenced in a study of blood T cells in healthy people across ages. A second PCR of roughly 6 to 12 cycles used a sample-barcoded 5' primer and a J-beta primer mix. Via MiXCR, TCRdb re-called the 5' RACE reads, giving one row per CDR3 protein. The sample shows 900,000 to 950,000 distinct CDR3 sequences, about 28% of them seen only once. The same data also went into a second study, on T cells of mothers and their children.

Material for sequencing was blood. Receptors originate from a woman aged 40 to 50 in good health.

This clonotype was seen only a few times. This chain joins TRBV20-1 and TRBJ2-7; TRBD2 agrees at 7 bases. J lost 1 base, V lost 4 bases, and 10 bases had no gene match. Germline V gene lookup returns CDR1 DFQATT and CDR2 SNEGSKA (reference sequence). CDR3 length: 15 amino acids. The CDR3 loop is CSAKKALASSYEQYF. The CDR3 DNA follows: TGCAGTGCTAAAAAGGCACTAGCGAGTTCCTACGAGCAGTACTTC.

This clonotype was detected a few times. V is TRBV27 and J is TRBJ2-7, with 7 bases identical to TRBD1. The germline CDR1 and CDR2 sequences are MNHEY and SMNVEV (reference sequence). The CDR3 has 17 residues. V gave up 4 bases and J gave up 0 bases; unmatched junction bases: 12. CDR3 sequence: CASSSSRTRDSSYEQYF. CDR3 bases: TGTGCCAGCAGTTCATCGAGAACCCGGGACAGCTCCTACGAGCAGTACTTC.